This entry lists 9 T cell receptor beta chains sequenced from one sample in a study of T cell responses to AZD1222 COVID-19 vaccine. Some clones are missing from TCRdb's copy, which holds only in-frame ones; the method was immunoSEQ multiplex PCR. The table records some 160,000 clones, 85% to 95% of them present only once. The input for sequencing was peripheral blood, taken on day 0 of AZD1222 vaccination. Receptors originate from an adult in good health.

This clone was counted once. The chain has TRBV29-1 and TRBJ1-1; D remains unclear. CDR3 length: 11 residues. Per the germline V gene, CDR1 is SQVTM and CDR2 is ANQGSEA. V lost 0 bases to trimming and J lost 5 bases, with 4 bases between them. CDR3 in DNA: TGCAGCGTTGAAGATCAGACTGAAGCTTTCTTT. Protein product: CSVEDQTEAFF.

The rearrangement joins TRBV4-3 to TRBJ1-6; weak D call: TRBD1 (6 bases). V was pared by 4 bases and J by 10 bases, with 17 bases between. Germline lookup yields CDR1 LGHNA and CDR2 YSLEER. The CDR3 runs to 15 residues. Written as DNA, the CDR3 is TGCGCCAGCAGCCCGCACAGGGTTACAAACTCACCCCTCCACTTT. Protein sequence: CASSPHRVTNSPLHF.

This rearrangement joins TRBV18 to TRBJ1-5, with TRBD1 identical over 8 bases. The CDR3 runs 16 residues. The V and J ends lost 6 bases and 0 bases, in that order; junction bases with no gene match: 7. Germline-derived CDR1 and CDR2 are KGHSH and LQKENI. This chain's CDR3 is CASSQQGAGSNQPQHF. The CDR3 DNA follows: TGTGCCAGCTCGCAGCAGGGGGCAGGTAGCAATCAGCCCCAGCATTTT.

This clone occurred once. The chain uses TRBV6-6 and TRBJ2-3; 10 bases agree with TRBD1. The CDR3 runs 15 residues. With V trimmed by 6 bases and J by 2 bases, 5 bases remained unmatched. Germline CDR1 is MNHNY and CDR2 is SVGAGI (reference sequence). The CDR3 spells CASRKGQGHTDTQYF. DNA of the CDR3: TGTGCCAGCAGAAAGGGACAGGGGCACACAGATACGCAGTATTTT.

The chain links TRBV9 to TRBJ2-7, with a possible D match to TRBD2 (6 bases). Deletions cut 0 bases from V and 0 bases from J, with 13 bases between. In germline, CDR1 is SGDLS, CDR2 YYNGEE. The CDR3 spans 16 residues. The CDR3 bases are TGTGCCAGCAGCGTAGGAGGCGGGGCCAGCTCCTACGAGCAGTACTTC. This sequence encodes CASSVGGGASSYEQYF.

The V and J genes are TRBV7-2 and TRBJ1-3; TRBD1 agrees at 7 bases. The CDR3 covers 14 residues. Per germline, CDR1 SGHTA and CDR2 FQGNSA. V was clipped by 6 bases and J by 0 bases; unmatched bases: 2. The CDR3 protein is CASSTGVSGNTIYF. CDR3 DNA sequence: TGTGCCAGCAGTACAGGGGTCTCTGGAAACACCATATATTTT.

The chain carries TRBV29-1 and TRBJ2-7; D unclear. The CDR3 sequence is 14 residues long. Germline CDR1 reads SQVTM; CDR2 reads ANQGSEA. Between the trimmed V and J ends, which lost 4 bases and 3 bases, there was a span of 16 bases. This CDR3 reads CSVVVGTHGYEQYF. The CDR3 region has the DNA TGCAGCGTTGTGGTGGGAACTCATGGCTACGAGCAGTACTTC.

This CDR3 is CASSSRGLNYGYTF. DNA of the CDR3: TGTGCCAGCAGCTCAAGAGGGCTCAACTATGGCTACACCTTC. The rearrangement joins TRBV11-2 to TRBJ1-2, with D uncertain. The length of the CDR3 is 14 residues. CDR1 SGHAT and CDR2 FQNNGV come from the germline V gene. The V gene lost 4 bases and the J gene lost 2 bases, with 11 bases spanning the gap.

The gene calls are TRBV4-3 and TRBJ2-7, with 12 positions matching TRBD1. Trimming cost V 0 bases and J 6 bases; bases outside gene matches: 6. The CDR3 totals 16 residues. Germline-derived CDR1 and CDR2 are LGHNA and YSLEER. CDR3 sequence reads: CASSQELGQGAREQYF. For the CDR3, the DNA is TGCGCCAGCAGCCAAGAATTGGGACAGGGGGCCCGCGAGCAGTACTTC.